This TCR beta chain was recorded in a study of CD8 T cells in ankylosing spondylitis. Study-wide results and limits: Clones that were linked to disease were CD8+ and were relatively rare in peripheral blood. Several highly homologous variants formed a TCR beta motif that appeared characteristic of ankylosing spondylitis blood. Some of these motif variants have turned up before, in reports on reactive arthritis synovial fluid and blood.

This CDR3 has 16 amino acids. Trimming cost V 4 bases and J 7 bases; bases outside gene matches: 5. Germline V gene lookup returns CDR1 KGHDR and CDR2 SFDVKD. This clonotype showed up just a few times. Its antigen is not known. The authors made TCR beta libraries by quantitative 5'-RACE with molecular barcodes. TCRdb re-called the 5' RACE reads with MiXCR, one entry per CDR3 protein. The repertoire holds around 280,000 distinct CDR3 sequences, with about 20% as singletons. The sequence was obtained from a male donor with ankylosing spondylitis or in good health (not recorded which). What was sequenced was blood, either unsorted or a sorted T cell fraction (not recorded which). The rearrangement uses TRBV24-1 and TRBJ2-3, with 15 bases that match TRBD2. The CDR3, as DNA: TGTGCCACCAGTGAACCGGGACTAGCGGGAGGTTATACGCAGTATTTT. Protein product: CATSEPGLAGGYTQYF.